The following is a TCR beta chain sequence with its context. Its matching antigen is unknown. A much bigger clone sits one base away, suggesting this may be a read error. With a duration under 2 months, the hyperthyroidism was newly diagnosed in patients aged 18 to 65. There are 13 residues in the CDR3. Germline values: CDR1 DFQATT, CDR2 SNEGSKA (reference sequence). This specimen comes from a study of T cells in Graves' hyperthyroidism and ophthalmopathy. General study points: Most expanded thyroid clonotypes above 0.001 also appeared in blood.

RNA transcripts served as the template for amplifying TCR beta CDR3 regions. Initially, a first-round RT-PCR of the TCR CDR3 employed the HTBI primer set. TCRdb passed the multiplex PCR reads through MiXCR, listing each CDR3 protein once. The sample records under 650,000 distinct CDR3 sequences, about 17% being singletons. Input material: blood. V gene TRBV20-1 combines with J gene TRBJ2-1; TRBD1 matches at 9 bases. This clonotype originated in a woman aged 25 to 39 with Graves' hyperthyroidism. The CDR3 protein is CSATGTGWNGQFF. The CDR3 DNA is TGCAGTGCTACCGGGACAGGGTGGAATGGGCAGTTCTTC.